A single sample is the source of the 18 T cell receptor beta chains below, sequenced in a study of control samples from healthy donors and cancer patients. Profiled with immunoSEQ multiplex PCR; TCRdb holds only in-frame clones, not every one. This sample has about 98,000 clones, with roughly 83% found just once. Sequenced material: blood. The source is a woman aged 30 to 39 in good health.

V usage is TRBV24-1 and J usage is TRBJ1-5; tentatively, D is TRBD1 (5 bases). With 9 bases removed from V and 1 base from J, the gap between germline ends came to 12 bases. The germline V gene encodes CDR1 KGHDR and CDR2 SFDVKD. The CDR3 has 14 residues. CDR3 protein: CATSGGTSNQPQHF. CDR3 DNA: TGTGCCACCTCGGGGGGGACGAGCAATCAGCCCCAGCATTTT.

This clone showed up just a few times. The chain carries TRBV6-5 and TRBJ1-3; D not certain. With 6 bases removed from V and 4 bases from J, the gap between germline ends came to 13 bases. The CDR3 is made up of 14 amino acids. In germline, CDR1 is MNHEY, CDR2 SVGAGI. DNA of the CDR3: TGTGCCAGCAGAGGCGGGGTGGGAGGAAACACCATATATTTT. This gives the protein CASRGGVGGNTIYF.

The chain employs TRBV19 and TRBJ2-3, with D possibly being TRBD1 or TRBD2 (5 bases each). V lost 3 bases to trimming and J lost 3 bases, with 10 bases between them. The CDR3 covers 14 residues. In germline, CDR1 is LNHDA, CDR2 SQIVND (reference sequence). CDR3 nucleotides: TGTGCCAGTAGTATGGGACCACCTACAGATACGCAGTATTTT. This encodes CASSMGPPTDTQYF.

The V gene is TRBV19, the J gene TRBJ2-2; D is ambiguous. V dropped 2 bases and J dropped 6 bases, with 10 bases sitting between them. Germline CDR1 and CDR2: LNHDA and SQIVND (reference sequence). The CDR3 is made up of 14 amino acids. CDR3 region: CASSINTRAGELFF. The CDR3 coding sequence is TGTGCCAGTAGTATAAACACACGGGCCGGGGAGCTGTTTTTT.

CDR3 amino acids: CASNDQDSGNEQYF. The CDR3, as DNA: TGTGCCAGCAATGATCAGGACAGCGGCAACGAGCAGTACTTC. This chain joins TRBV7-9 and TRBJ2-7; tentative D call: TRBD1 (6 bases). Germline CDR1 and CDR2: SEHNR and FQNEAQ (reference sequence). The CDR3 runs to 14 residues. Trimming left V 7 bases short and J 5 bases short, with 18 bases between.

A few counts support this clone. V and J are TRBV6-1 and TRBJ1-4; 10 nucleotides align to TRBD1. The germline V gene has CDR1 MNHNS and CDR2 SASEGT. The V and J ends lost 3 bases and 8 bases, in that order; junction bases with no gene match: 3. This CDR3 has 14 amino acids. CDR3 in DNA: TGTGCCAGCAGTGAGACGGGACAGGGGGAAAAACTGTTTTTT. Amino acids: CASSETGQGEKLFF.

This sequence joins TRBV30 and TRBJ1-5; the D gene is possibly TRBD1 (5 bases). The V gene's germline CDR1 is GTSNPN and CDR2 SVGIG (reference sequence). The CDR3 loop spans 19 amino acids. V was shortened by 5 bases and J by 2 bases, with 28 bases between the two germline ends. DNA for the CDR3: TGTGCCTGGGCACCCTTAGTATGGGGACGGTTTGATGGCAATCAGCCCCAGCATTTT. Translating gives CAWAPLVWGRFDGNQPQHF.

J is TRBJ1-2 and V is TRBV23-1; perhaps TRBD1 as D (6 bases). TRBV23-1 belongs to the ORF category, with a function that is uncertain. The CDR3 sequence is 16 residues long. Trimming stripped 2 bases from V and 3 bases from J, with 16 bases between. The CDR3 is CASSQKGDKTHYGYTF. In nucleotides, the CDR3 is TGCGCCAGCAGTCAAAAGGGGGACAAAACCCACTATGGCTACACCTTC.

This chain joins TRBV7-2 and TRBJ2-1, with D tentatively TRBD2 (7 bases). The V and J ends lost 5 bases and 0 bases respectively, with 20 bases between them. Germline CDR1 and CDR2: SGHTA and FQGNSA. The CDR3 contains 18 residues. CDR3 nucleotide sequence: TGTGCCAGCAGCCCCCATAGGGGGGGCCCCAGCTCCTACAATGAGCAGTTCTTC. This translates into CASSPHRGGPSSYNEQFF.

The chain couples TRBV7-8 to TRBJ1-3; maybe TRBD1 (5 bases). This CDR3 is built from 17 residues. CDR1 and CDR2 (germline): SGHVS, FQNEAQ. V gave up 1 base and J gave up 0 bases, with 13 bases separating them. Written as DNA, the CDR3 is TGTGCCAGCAGCTTAGTGGGCGGGGCGGCCTCTGGAAACACCATATATTTT. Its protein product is CASSLVGGAASGNTIYF.

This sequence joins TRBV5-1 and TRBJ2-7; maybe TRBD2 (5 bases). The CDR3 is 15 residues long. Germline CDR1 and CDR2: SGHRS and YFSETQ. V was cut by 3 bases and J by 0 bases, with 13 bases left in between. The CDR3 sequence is CASSSRTPSSYEQYF. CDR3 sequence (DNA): TGCGCCAGCAGCTCCCGGACTCCTAGCTCCTACGAGCAGTACTTC.

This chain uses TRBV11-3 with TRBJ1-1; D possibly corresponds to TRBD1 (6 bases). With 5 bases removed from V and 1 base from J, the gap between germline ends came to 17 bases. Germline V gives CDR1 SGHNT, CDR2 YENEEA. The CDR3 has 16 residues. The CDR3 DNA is TGTGCCAGCAGCCCGAGGGGGGGACTGGCGAACACTGAAGCTTTCTTT. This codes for CASSPRGGLANTEAFF.

The CDR3 region has the DNA TGTGCCAGCAGTTTAAGCGGGGGTTCCTACGAGCAGTACTTC. This translates into CASSLSGGSYEQYF. The V call is TRBV6-2 or TRBV6-3, the J call TRBJ2-7, with TRBD2 matching over 8 bases. From germline, CDR1 is MNHEY and CDR2 SVGEGT. V was clipped by 4 bases and J by 1 base; unmatched bases: 3. The length of the CDR3 is 14 residues.

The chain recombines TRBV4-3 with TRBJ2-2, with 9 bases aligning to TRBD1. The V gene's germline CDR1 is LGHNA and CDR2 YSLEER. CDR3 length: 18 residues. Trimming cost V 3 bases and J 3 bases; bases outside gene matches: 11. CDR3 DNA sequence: TGCGCCAGCAGCCAGAACCCGGGACAGGGTTACGACACCGGGGAGCTGTTTTTT. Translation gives CASSQNPGQGYDTGELFF.

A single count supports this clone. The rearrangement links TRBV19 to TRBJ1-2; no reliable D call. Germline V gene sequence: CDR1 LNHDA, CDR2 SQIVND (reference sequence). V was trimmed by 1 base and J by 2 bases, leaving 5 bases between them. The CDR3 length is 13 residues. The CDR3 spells CASSIAGNYGYTF. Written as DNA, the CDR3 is TGTGCCAGTAGTATAGCCGGGAACTATGGCTACACCTTC.

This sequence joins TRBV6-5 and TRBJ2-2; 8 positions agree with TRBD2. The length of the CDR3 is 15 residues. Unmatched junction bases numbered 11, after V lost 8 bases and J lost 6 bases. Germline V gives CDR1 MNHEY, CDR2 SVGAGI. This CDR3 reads CASSRAGASAGELFF. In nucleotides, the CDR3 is TGTGCCAGCTCCCGAGCGGGGGCCTCCGCCGGGGAGCTGTTTTTT.

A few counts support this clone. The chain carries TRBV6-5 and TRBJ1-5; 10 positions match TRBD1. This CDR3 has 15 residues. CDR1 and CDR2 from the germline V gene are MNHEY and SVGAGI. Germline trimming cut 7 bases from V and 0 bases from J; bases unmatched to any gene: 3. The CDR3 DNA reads TGTGCCAGCACGGACAGGGGGTATAGCAATCAGCCCCAGCATTTT. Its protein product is CASTDRGYSNQPQHF.

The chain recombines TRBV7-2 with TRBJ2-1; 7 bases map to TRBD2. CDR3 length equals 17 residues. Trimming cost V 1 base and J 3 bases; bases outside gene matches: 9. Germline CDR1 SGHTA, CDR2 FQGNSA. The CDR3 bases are TGTGCCAGCAGCTTAGTTGGCAGCGGGGAGATCTACAATGAGCAGTTCTTC. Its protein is CASSLVGSGEIYNEQFF.